This TCR beta chain comes out of a study of CXCR3-negative and CXCR3-positive naive CD8 T cells. Preparation of TRB cDNA libraries relied on 5' RACE carrying UMI labels. After re-calling the 5' RACE reads, TCRdb lists one entry per CDR3 protein, DNA absent. The specimen's table records over 70,000 distinct CDR3 sequences. CDR1 and CDR2 (germline): LNHDA, SQIVND (reference sequence). The CDR3 has 13 residues. The clonotype comes from a human donor in good health. Some clones in this sample may be carry-over from other donors' samples. This chain uses TRBV19 with TRBJ2-1. Sequencing was carried out using naive CXCR3- CD8+ T cells from blood. This sample's subset: CD45RO-CCR7+CD27+CD95- naive CD8+ T cells lacking CXCR3 (TNR3-). CDR3 region: CASSIADHNEQFF.